Presented here are 13 T cell receptor beta chains from one specimen sequenced in a study of cytomegalovirus exposure and HLA in healthy donors. The PCR ran on 60 Vbeta and 13 Jbeta primers. Only in-frame clones appear in the TCRdb table, and some are missing; sequencing was by immunoSEQ multiplex PCR. The sample carries about 140,000 clones, 60% to 85% recorded once. The sample was PBMCs. The receptors here all came from a man younger than 35 in good health and CMV-seronegative.

The chain is built from TRBV7-9 and TRBJ2-3; weak D call: TRBD1 (5 bases). This CDR3 is built from 15 residues. CDR1 SEHNR and CDR2 FQNEAQ come from the germline V gene (reference sequence). Trimming took 1 base from V and 5 from J, leaving 13 bases between them. The CDR3: CASSLEGWQLDTQYF. The DNA for the CDR3 is TGTGCCAGCAGCTTAGAGGGGTGGCAACTAGATACGCAGTATTTT.

The CDR3 DNA is TGTGCCAGCAGCCCGAAACCGTATCGGGTGCCTAGCGGTACCGGGGAGCTGTTTTTT. Translating it yields CASSPKPYRVPSGTGELFF. The chain has TRBV5-4 and TRBJ2-2; 7 bases match TRBD2. The CDR3 is 19 amino acids. Germline trimming cut 4 bases from V and 5 bases from J; bases unmatched to any gene: 20. Germline V lookup: CDR1 SGHNT, CDR2 YYREEE (reference sequence).

The chain recombines TRBV19 with TRBJ1-2; weak D call: TRBD1 (6 bases). The V and J ends lost 0 bases and 4 bases respectively, with 18 bases between them. The germline gives CDR1 LNHDA, CDR2 SQIVND (reference sequence). The CDR3 totals 17 residues. In DNA form, the CDR3 reads TGTGCCAGTAGTATAGATAAGGAGGTTGGGGACATCTATGGCTACACCTTC. It is translated as CASSIDKEVGDIYGYTF. The variable domain in full, with the rest retrieved from reference TRBV19 and TRBJ1-2, is DGGITQSPKYLFRKEGQNVTLSCEQNLNHDAMYWYRQDPGQGLRLIYYSQIVNDFQKGDIAEGYSVSREKKESFPLTVTSAQKNPTAFYLCASSIDKEVGDIYGYTFGSGTRLTVV.

The chain employs TRBV29-1 and TRBJ2-1; 7 bases map to TRBD2. The junction had 1 base not matched to a gene; V was cut back by 8 bases and J by 6 bases. CDR3 length equals 10 residues. CDR1 SQVTM and CDR2 ANQGSEA come from the germline V gene. The CDR3 sequence is CSWGGNEQFF. CDR3 bases: TGCAGCTGGGGGGGCAATGAGCAGTTCTTC.

J is TRBJ2-1 and V is TRBV7-8; the D gene is possibly TRBD2 (6 bases). Germline CDR1 is SGHVS and CDR2 is FQNEAQ. V was shortened by 3 bases and J by 10 bases, with 10 bases between the two germline ends. The CDR3 spans 12 residues. CDR3 region: CASSFHSGEQFF. CDR3 nucleotides: TGTGCCAGCAGCTTTCACAGCGGGGAGCAGTTCTTC.

The V call is TRBV29-1, the J call TRBJ2-1, with a weak D call TRBD1 (6 bases). This CDR3 is built from 14 residues. Per the germline V gene, CDR1 is SQVTM and CDR2 is ANQGSEA. V lost 1 base, J lost 8 bases, and 15 bases lay in between. CDR3 residues: CSVEATGRAYEQFF. CDR3 DNA sequence: TGCAGCGTTGAAGCGACAGGTAGAGCGTATGAGCAGTTCTTC.

The chain employs TRBV7-9 and TRBJ2-1; TRBD2 might be the D (6 bases). Between the trimmed V and J ends, which lost 1 base and 12 bases, there was a span of 7 bases. Germline loops: CDR1 SEHNR, CDR2 FQNEAQ (reference sequence). CDR3 length equals 11 residues. The CDR3 DNA sequence: TGTGCCAGCAGCTTAGTGCGGGGGCAGTTCTTC. Its protein product is CASSLVRGQFF.

The chain combines TRBV15 with TRBJ2-7, with D possibly TRBD1 on 6 matching bases. The CDR3 contains 16 residues. Germline V gene sequence: CDR1 LNHNV, CDR2 YYDKDF (reference sequence). Trimming pared 3 bases from V and 4 bases from J, leaving 19 bases between. Written as DNA, the CDR3 is TGTGCCACCAGCAGCAGGGGATTAACCGAATATTACGAGCAGTACTTC. This gives the protein CATSSRGLTEYYEQYF.

The genes are TRBV4-2 and TRBJ1-3; no clear D gene. V lost 6 bases, J lost 11 bases, and 17 bases lay in between. Germline V gene lookup returns CDR1 LGHNA and CDR2 YNFKEQ. This CDR3 has 13 residues. In nucleotides, the CDR3 is TGTGCCAGCAGTCAACTGTTCGGTACCGCCATATATTTT. Translated, it gives CASSQLFGTAIYF.

This rearrangement joins TRBV15 to TRBJ1-3; the D gene is possibly TRBD1 (5 bases). The CDR3 covers 16 residues. Trimming removed 5 bases from V and 2 bases from J, with 16 bases in between. Germline V CDR1 and CDR2: LNHNV, YYDKDF (reference sequence). CDR3 residues: CATSPRGPGTGNTIYF. As DNA, the CDR3 is TGTGCCACCAGCCCTAGGGGCCCAGGGACTGGAAACACCATATATTTT.

This chain links TRBV27 with TRBJ1-5; possibly TRBD1 for D (6 bases). Germline V gene lookup returns CDR1 MNHEY and CDR2 SMNVEV (reference sequence). V was pared by 4 bases and J by 5 bases, with 18 bases between. The CDR3 consists of 16 residues. The CDR3 DNA is TGTGCCAGCAGTTCATATAGAGGACAGATCCATCAGCCCCAGCATTTT. Its translation: CASSSYRGQIHQPQHF.

The chain joins TRBV10-3 to TRBJ2-3, with a tentative D call TRBD2 (5 bases). V lost 4 bases to trimming and J lost 2 bases, with 19 bases between them. Germline lookup yields CDR1 ENHRY and CDR2 SYGVKD. This CDR3 comprises 17 residues. The CDR3 region has the DNA TGTGCCATCAGTGTTGGACTCAACAACCGGTCCACAGATACGCAGTATTTT. Protein sequence: CAISVGLNNRSTDTQYF.

This chain's CDR3 is CASSSARDSFNEKLFF. CDR3 sequence (DNA): TGTGCCAGCAGCTCGGCGCGGGACAGCTTTAATGAAAAACTGTTTTTT. The gene calls are TRBV11-2 and TRBJ1-4, with 7 positions matching TRBD1. CDR3 length equals 16 residues. V lost 4 bases to trimming and J lost 4 bases; unmatched junction nucleotides: 9. CDR1 SGHAT and CDR2 FQNNGV come from the germline V gene.